One and the same sample provided the 18 T cell receptor beta chains below, sequenced in a study of glioma-infiltrating T cells after dendritic cell vaccination. Generated by immunoSEQ multiplex PCR, the TCRdb table keeps only in-frame clones and is missing some. The sample has around 100,000 clones; 80% to 90% are singletons. This specimen was blood, taken before dendritic cell vaccination. These receptor sequences come from a human donor with glioblastoma.

This clone appeared a few times. In DNA, the CDR3 is TGTGCCAGCAGCCGAGTGGGGGGACTATCTAACTATGGCTACACCTTC. It is translated as CASSRVGGLSNYGYTF. The rearrangement joins TRBV7-2 to TRBJ1-2; the D gene is possibly TRBD1 (5 bases). The CDR3 is 16 amino acids. Germline CDR1 and CDR2: SGHTA and FQGNSA. Deletions cut 5 bases from V and 0 bases from J, with 16 bases between.

The chain joins TRBV13 to TRBJ2-7; 7 bases are shared with TRBD1. CDR3 length equals 18 residues. In germline, CDR1 is PRHDT, CDR2 FYEKMQ (reference sequence). V was pared by 6 bases and J by 2 bases, with 19 bases of the junction left unmatched. CDR3 sequence (DNA): TGTGCCAGCAGATCCCCGACAGGGTTTCGGAGGAATCCCTACGAGCAGTACTTC. Its translation is CASRSPTGFRRNPYEQYF.

This chain connects TRBV9 to TRBJ1-6; D is possibly TRBD1 (6 bases). V lost 4 bases and J lost 5, with 16 bases in between. The CDR3 length is 16 residues. From germline, CDR1 is SGDLS and CDR2 YYNGEE. CDR3 in amino acids: CASSNNSPGDNSPLHF. CDR3 nucleotide sequence: TGTGCCAGCAGCAACAACTCCCCAGGGGATAATTCACCCCTCCACTTT.

On this clone: This CDR3 is also generated by other DNA sequences in the sample. DNA for the CDR3: TGCGCCAGCAGCTTGGCCAGGGACAGCTCCTACGAGCAGTACTTC. The encoded protein is CASSLARDSSYEQYF. The chain employs TRBV5-1 and TRBJ2-7, with 7 bases aligning to TRBD1. V shed 0 bases and J 0 bases; nucleotides not matched to a gene: 3. This CDR3 is built from 15 residues. Per the germline V gene, CDR1 is SGHRS and CDR2 is YFSETQ.

The chain combines TRBV7-8 with TRBJ2-5, with 8 bases matching TRBD2. The germline V gene has CDR1 SGHVS and CDR2 FQNEAQ. V lost 1 base and J lost 2; bases outside the gene matches: 12. The CDR3 is made up of 18 amino acids. CDR3 amino acids: CASSLDRAGARLQETQYF. CDR3 nucleotides: TGTGCCAGCAGCTTAGACAGAGCGGGGGCCCGCCTACAAGAGACCCAGTACTTC.

The genes are TRBV7-8 and TRBJ2-7; TRBD2 agrees at 8 bases. This CDR3 region has 16 residues. Germline V gene sequence: CDR1 SGHVS, CDR2 FQNEAQ. Trimming took 0 bases from V and 3 from J; bases not matched to a gene: 7. The CDR3 DNA sequence: TGTGCCAGCAGCTTAGCGGGGGGTAGCGGGGTCTACGAGCAGTACTTC. It specifies CASSLAGGSGVYEQYF. Drawing the rest from reference TRBV7-8 and TRBJ2-7, the complete variable domain is GAGVSQSPRYKVAKRGQDVALRCDPISGHVSLFWYQQALGQGPEFLTYFQNEAQLDKSGLPSDRFFAERPEGSVSTLKIQRTQQEDSAVYLCASSLAGGSGVYEQYFGPGTRLTVT.

CDR3 region: CASSLVGARGNTIYF. CDR3 coding DNA: TGTGCCAGCAGCTTGGTGGGGGCGCGTGGAAACACCATATATTTT. This sequence joins TRBV5-8 and TRBJ1-3; D might be TRBD1 (6 bases). Trimming left V 0 bases short and J 3 bases short, with 10 bases between. CDR3 length: 15 residues. The germline CDR1 and CDR2 sequences are SGHTS and YDEGEE.

This chain joins TRBV6-6 and TRBJ1-2; TRBD1 aligns across 8 bases. CDR3 length: 13 residues. Trimming cost V 0 bases and J 6 bases; bases outside gene matches: 0. Germline V lookup: CDR1 MNHNY, CDR2 SVGAGI (reference sequence). This CDR3 reads CASSYSTGDGYTF. CDR3 DNA: TGTGCCAGCAGTTACTCGACAGGGGATGGCTACACCTTC.

This clone was recorded a few times. The V gene is TRBV9, the J gene TRBJ1-3; D is undetermined. The germline V and J ends were trimmed by 0 bases and 0 bases, with 7 bases remaining between them. This CDR3 comprises 15 residues. Germline V lookup: CDR1 SGDLS, CDR2 YYNGEE. As DNA, the CDR3 is TGTGCCAGCAGCGTAGGAGGATCCTCTGGAAACACCATATATTTT. Translating gives CASSVGGSSGNTIYF.

Concerning this clone: This specimen includes other DNA sequences encoding the same CDR3. The genes are TRBV18 and TRBJ2-7, with 8 bases that match TRBD1. The J segment lost 4 bases and the V segment lost 6 bases, leaving 11 bases of the junction unmatched. This CDR3 is built from 15 residues. The germline V gene has CDR1 KGHSH and CDR2 LQKENI. This chain's CDR3 is CASSPAGTGGYEQYF. The CDR3 DNA is TGTGCCAGCTCGCCAGCCGGGACAGGAGGATACGAGCAGTACTTC.

The chain recombines TRBV19 with TRBJ1-1, with 10 bases identical to TRBD1. The V and J ends lost 3 bases and 4 bases, in that order; junction bases with no gene match: 5. CDR1 and CDR2 (germline): LNHDA, SQIVND (reference sequence). This CDR3 has 15 residues. CDR3 region: CASSILGQGTTEAFF. CDR3 coding DNA: TGTGCCAGTAGTATTTTGGGACAGGGGACCACTGAAGCTTTCTTT.

The chain has TRBV14 and TRBJ2-3; TRBD2 might be the D (6 bases). Per the germline V gene, CDR1 is SGHDN and CDR2 is FVKESK. The ends were cut back, 0 bases at V and 2 bases at J, with 15 bases in the middle. The CDR3 totals 17 residues. In DNA, the CDR3 is TGTGCCAGCAGCCAAGATCCGGGACTTGACCTCACAGATACGCAGTATTTT. The encoded protein is CASSQDPGLDLTDTQYF.

The chain joins TRBV5-1 to TRBJ1-5; perhaps TRBD1 as D (5 bases). CDR3 size: 14 residues. Germline V gives CDR1 SGHRS, CDR2 YFSETQ. V was trimmed by 0 bases and J by 6 bases, leaving 10 bases between them. DNA of the CDR3: TGCGCCAGCAGCTTGGTGGGGGGGGGTCAGCCCCAGCATTTT. Protein sequence: CASSLVGGGQPQHF.

The CDR3: CASSSGLNEKLFF. CDR3 nucleotide sequence: TGTGCCAGCAGCTCAGGACTAAATGAAAAACTGTTTTTT. V is TRBV11-3 and J is TRBJ1-4; D is unresolved. In germline, CDR1 is SGHNT, CDR2 YENEEA. V was clipped by 4 bases and J by 5 bases, with 8 bases between them. The CDR3 runs 13 residues.

CDR3 sequence (DNA): TGCGCCAGCAGTGCGAGAACTAGCGGGGTTATTAGGAATGAGCAGTTCTTC. Protein product: CASSARTSGVIRNEQFF. The gene calls are TRBV10-1 and TRBJ2-1; 10 bases are a match to TRBD2. Germline lookup yields CDR1 WNHNN and CDR2 SYGVQD (reference sequence). V gave up 4 bases and J gave up 7 bases; unmatched junction bases: 13. The CDR3 is 17 residues long.

This clone was detected only a few times. This same CDR3 is encoded by further DNA sequences in the sample. The rearrangement joins TRBV15 to TRBJ1-2; D is undetermined. This CDR3 region has 12 residues. V was trimmed by 0 bases and J by 8 bases, leaving 7 bases between them. Germline CDR1 and CDR2: LNHNV and YYDKDF (reference sequence). The CDR3 here is CATSRDRGGYTF. CDR3 in DNA: TGTGCCACCAGCAGAGATCGAGGAGGCTACACCTTC.

V is TRBV11-2 and J is TRBJ1-6; the D gene is possibly TRBD1 (6 bases). V gave up 4 bases and J gave up 6 bases, with 13 bases separating them. The germline gives CDR1 SGHAT, CDR2 FQNNGV. The CDR3 has 15 residues. The CDR3, as DNA: TGTGCCAGCAGCTCTACACAGGGAACTAATTCACCCCTCCACTTT. Protein sequence: CASSSTQGTNSPLHF.

The chain uses TRBV29-1 and TRBJ2-2; 10 nucleotides match TRBD1. The CDR3 runs to 14 residues. With 5 bases clipped from V and 5 bases from J, the junction kept 5 bases outside the gene matches. Per the germline V gene, CDR1 is SQVTM and CDR2 is ANQGSEA. CDR3 sequence (DNA): TGCAGCGTTTCGGGACAGGGGCGTACCGGGGAGCTGTTTTTT. This translates into CSVSGQGRTGELFF.